The clone carrying this TCR beta chain was detected a few times. The CDR3 has 13 residues. V lost 4 bases to trimming and J lost 3 bases; unmatched junction nucleotides: 6. CDR1 is DFQATT and CDR2 is SNEGSKA in the germline V gene (reference sequence). TCRdb used MiXCR to reprocess the RT-PCR reads, holding one entry per CDR3 protein. Of about 680,000 distinct CDR3 sequences listed, 14% are singletons. This TCR was recovered from a female donor in good health, serving as a healthy control. This chain links TRBV20-1 with TRBJ2-7, with TRBD1 matching over 7 bases. Sequencing was done on a sample of memory CD4+ T cells from blood. DNA of the CDR3: TGCAGTGCTATACAGGGGTTAAGCTACGAGCAGTACTTC. This translates into CSAIQGLSYEQYF.